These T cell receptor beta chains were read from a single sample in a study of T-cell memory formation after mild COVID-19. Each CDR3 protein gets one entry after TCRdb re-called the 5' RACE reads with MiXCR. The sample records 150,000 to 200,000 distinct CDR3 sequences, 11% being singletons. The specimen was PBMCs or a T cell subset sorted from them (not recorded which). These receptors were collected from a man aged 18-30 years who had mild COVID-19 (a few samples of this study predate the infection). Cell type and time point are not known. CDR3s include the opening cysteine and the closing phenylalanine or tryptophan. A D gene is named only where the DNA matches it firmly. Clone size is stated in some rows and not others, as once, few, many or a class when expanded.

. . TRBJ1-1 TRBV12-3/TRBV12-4 TGTGCCAGCTCCCGTAAGGGTATCGACACTGAAGCTTTCTTT CASSRKGIDTEAFF
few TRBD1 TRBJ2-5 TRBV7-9 TGTGCCAGCAGCTTAGGGGACAGGGGTCCCCAAGAGACCCAGTACTTC CASSLGDRGPQETQYF
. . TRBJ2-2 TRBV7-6 TGTGCCAGCAGCTCTGCCCCGGGACGGCAAAACACCGGGGAGCTGTTTTTT CASSSAPGRQNTGELFF
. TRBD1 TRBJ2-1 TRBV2 TGTGCCAGCAGTAAACAGGGGTCCCCTAGGAGCAATGAGCAGTTCTTC CASSKQGSPRSNEQFF
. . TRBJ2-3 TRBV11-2 TGTGCCAGCAGCTTGTCCAAGGGAAACGCAGATACGCAGTATTTT CASSLSKGNADTQYF
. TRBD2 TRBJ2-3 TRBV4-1 TGCGCCAGCAGCCAAGATCCCGGGGGGGCCGCAGATACGCAGTATTTT CASSQDPGGAADTQYF
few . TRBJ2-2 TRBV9 TGTGCCAGCAGCAGGGGGGCGACCGGGGAGCTGTTTTTT CASSRGATGELFF
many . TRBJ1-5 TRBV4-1 TGCGCCAGCAGTTTGCGCTCCAAGTCGGGCAATCAGCCCCAGCATTTT CASSLRSKSGNQPQHF
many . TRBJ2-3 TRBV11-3 TGTGCCAGCAGCTTCGACACAGGGGATACGCAGTATTTT CASSFDTGDTQYF
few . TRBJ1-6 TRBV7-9 TGTGCCAGCAGCTTAGAGGGGGAGTCACCCCTCCACTTT CASSLEGESPLHF
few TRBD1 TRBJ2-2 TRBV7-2 TGTGCCACTACTAACAGGGGAGACACCGGGGAGCTGTTTTTT CATTNRGDTGELFF
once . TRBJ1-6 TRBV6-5 TGTGCCAGCAGTTACTCGGGACCGGGCGATTCACCCCTCCACTTT CASSYSGPGDSPLHF
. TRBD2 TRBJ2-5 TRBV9 TGTGCCACAGCCCGGGCGGGGGGGCTATTTGAGACCCAGTACTTC CATARAGGLFETQYF
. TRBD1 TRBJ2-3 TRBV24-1 TGTGCCACCAGTGATAGGACAGGTGGAGATACGCAGTATTTT CATSDRTGGDTQYF
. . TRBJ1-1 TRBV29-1 TGCGGGTATCGGACCTCCCCAACTGAAGCTTTCTTT CGYRTSPTEAFF
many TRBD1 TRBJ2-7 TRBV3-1 TGTGCCAGCAGCCAGACAACAGGGGCCCTTGGCGAGCAGTACTTC CASSQTTGALGEQYF
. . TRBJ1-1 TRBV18 TGTGCCAGCTCACCAGCCGGGGGCGGGTTCTTTGAAGCTTTCTTT CASSPAGGGFFEAFF
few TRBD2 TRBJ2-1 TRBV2 TGTGCCAGCAGCCCCGGGACTAGGAGGTACAATGAGCAGTTCTTC CASSPGTRRYNEQFF
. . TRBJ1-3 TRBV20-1 TGCAGTGCTAGGGGTCCAGGGACTTCATCTCGCGGAAACACCATATATTTT CSARGPGTSSRGNTIYF
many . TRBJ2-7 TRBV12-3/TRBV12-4 TGTGCCAGCAGTTTCGGGGCGAGGGAGCAGTACTTC CASSFGAREQYF
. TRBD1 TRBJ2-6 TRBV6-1 TGTGCCAGCAGGGGGGACAGGGTTTTTGCTGGGGCCAACGTCCTGACTTTC CASRGDRVFAGANVLTF
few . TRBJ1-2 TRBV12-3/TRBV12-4 TGTGCCAGCAGTTTAGGGGGGGCCGAATATGGCTACACCTTC CASSLGGAEYGYTF
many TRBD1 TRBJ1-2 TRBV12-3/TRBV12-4 TGTGCCAGCAGCCCGACAGGGAATGGCTACACCTTC CASSPTGNGYTF
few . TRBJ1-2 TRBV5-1 TGCGCCAGCAGCTCGGGACTGTCGTTTGGCTACACCTTC CASSSGLSFGYTF
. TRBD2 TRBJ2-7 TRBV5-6 TGTGCCAGCAGCCCACCCGCGGGGGGCGGTTACGAGCAGTACTTC CASSPPAGGGYEQYF
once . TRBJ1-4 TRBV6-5 TGTGCCAGCAGCGGCCTTGCAACTAATGAAAAACTGTTTTTT CASSGLATNEKLFF
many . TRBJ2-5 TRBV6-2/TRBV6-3 TGTGCCAGCAGCCCCGGACTGGAGACCCAGTACTTC CASSPGLETQYF
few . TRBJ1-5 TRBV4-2 TGTGCCAGCAGCCAAGATGTTCAGCACAATCAGCCCCAGCATTTT CASSQDVQHNQPQHF
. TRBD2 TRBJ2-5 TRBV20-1 TGCAGTGCTAGAGATGGGACTACCCAAGAGACCCAGTACTTC CSARDGTTQETQYF
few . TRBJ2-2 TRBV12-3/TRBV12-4 TGTGCCAGCAGTTTAGGGGAAGGGCAGAACACCGGGGAGCTGTTTTTT CASSLGEGQNTGELFF
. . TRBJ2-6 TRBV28 TGTGCCACGCGTATGGCTGGGGCCAACGTCCTGACTTTC CATRMAGANVLTF
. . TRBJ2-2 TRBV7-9 TGTGCCAGCAGAGGCATCTTCACCGGGGAGCTGTTTTTT CASRGIFTGELFF
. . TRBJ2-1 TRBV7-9 TGTGCCAGCAGCTTAATGGCCAGCTCCTACAATGAGCAGTTCTTC CASSLMASSYNEQFF
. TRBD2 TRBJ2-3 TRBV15 TGTGCCACCAGCAGAGAGGCTAGCGGGGGGTTCACAGATACGCAGTATTTT CATSREASGGFTDTQYF
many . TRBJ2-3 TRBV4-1 TGCGCCAGCAGCCAAGAAGCACAGCCTAGCACAGATACGCAGTATTTT CASSQEAQPSTDTQYF
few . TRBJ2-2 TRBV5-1 TGCGCCAGCAGCTGGGATGTGGGGGAGCTGTTTTTT CASSWDVGELFF
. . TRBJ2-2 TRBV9 TGTGCCAGCAGCTCCCGGACAGCCGCCGGGGAGCTGTTTTTT CASSSRTAAGELFF
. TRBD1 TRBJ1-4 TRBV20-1 TGCAGTGCTGGGGATCCGGGACAGGGAGGAATAAGGGAAAAACCGTTTTTT CSAGDPGQGGIREKPFF
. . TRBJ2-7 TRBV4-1 TGCGCCAGCAGCCAAGATTGGGGCAGCCAAGAGTACTTC CASSQDWGSQEYF
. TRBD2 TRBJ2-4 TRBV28 TGTGCCAGCAGTTCCCCGCCCCTGGCGGGGGGCCCTCCGGCCAAAAACATTCAGTACTTC CASSSPPLAGGPPAKNIQYF
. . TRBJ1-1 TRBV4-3 TGCGCCAGCAGCCAAGATGCGGGCTGGAACACTGAAGCTTTCTTT CASSQDAGWNTEAFF
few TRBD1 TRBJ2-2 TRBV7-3 TGTGCCAGCAGCTCCCGGGACAGCGGCGGGGAGCTGTTTTTT CASSSRDSGGELFF
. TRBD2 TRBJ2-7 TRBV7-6 TGTGCCAGCAGCCCCGAAATGACTAGCGGGAGGGAACTCTCGGAACAGTACTTC CASSPEMTSGRELSEQYF
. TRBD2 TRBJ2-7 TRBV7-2 TGTGCCAGCAGCTTTACTAGCGGGGGGTCCTACGAGCAGTACTTC CASSFTSGGSYEQYF
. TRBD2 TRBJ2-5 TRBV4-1 TGCGCCAGCAGCCATCCGAAGGGGAGGGGCCGGAGAGAAGAGACCCAGTACTTC CASSHPKGRGRREETQYF
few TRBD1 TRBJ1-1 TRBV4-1 TGCGCCAGCCGAGGATCAGGGGGACTGAACACTGAAGCTTTCTTT CASRGSGGLNTEAFF
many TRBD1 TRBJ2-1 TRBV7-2 TGTGCCAGCAGCTTATCAGGGGGAAAGTTCTTC CASSLSGGKFF
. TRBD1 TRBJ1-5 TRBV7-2 TGTGCCAGCAGCGAAGGGACAGGGTGGAATCAGCCCCAGCATTTT CASSEGTGWNQPQHF
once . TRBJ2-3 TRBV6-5 TGTGCCAGCAGTTACTCGACTCGTACAGATACGCAGTATTTT CASSYSTRTDTQYF
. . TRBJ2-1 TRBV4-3 TGCGCCAGCAGCCAAGAGGGAGTCGCCTACAATGAGCAGTTCTTC CASSQEGVAYNEQFF